The source of this T cell receptor beta chain is a study of cytomegalovirus exposure and HLA in healthy donors (dated by TCRdb to 2016 to 2017). Regarding the complete study: An earlier analysis of about 530 of the donors reported 250 to 350 Gb of sequence data and 95 million to 130 million unique TCR beta sequences obtained from about 200 million T cells. Roughly 320 gigabases of sequencing data and 91 million or so unique TCR sequences made up an early release that covered 640 HLA-typed donors. The genetic ancestry cluster associated with self-reported Caucasian donors included about 84% of the roughly 400 genotyped donors. The study aimed to test whether signatures of past pathogen exposure could be identified by cataloging public T cell receptors. The study used immunosequencing to profile the T cell repertoires of 666 subjects and linked those repertoires to cytomegalovirus serostatus. A separate validation cohort of 100 to 150 different subjects was used in addition to the 666-subject first cohort. To predict cytomegalovirus infection status, the study brought together high-throughput TCR immunosequencing, statistical association of individual TCRs with disease status, and machine learning. To study patterns of TCR occurrence, a later analysis re-analyzed previously published TCR beta repertoires from around 700 donors and added high-resolution HLA genotyping. Rather than drawing on any new phenotypic data, the later analysis identified candidate immune exposures from TCR beta sequences and the way those sequences occurred across donors. To decide whether each TCR beta V gene segment behaved as functional or pseudogenic, an earlier analysis of fewer than 750 of the donors relied on high-throughput TCR beta sequencing. Alongside the repertoire data, information on donor age, sex, ethnicity and CMV serostatus was compiled. Genome-wide SNP genotypes for about 65% of the 666 donors were used in a later genetic analysis, which treated that subset as a discovery cohort. Every discovery cohort repertoire had been produced on one sequencing platform. Both class I and class II loci were covered by HLA typing, at four-digit resolution. Typing coverage differed by locus: A, B, C, DRB1 and DQB1 were typed in roughly 620-640 donors, DQA1 in about 500, DPA1 in around 600, and DPB1 in 450 to 480. Because of strong linkage in the cohort, five DR-DQ haplotypes were treated as single units for association and clustering. Among under 450 genotyped donors of the cohort, an average of approximately 250,000 unique TCR beta nucleotide sequences were sequenced per donor, 15% to 20% of them non-productive. What the work shows at the level of the full study, not this receptor alone: Because counts were too low, roughly 16 rarely observed V segments, including chromosome 9 orphons, were left out of the earlier analysis of a few hundred of the donors. Compared with the roughly 720-donor mean, donors in an Asian-associated ancestry cluster had fewer N-insertions in productive TCRs, according to a later genetic analysis. Cytomegalovirus status was reported to be diagnosed by the classifier with high specificity and sensitivity in both the original and validation cohorts. In a later analysis, the rate of TCR association differed among HLA loci, with DRB1 alleles having the most associated TCRs and HLA-C alleles having the fewest. In a later genetic analysis, a missense DCLRE1C variant was associated with V-gene and J-gene trimming of TCR beta chains, and the association was replicated in an independent cohort. Assigning TCR associations to individual alleles was difficult when HLA alleles, especially DR and DQ, strongly co-occurred. Linkage disequilibrium might explain the correlated functional status among segregating V segments, but an unknown experimental factor could not be excluded. The authors suggested that the approach could potentially be extended to other disease states and immunological phenotypes. Because HLA typing was unavailable for some donors at each locus, only the typed subset was used in association tests. Specific HLA alleles were associated with 15,000 to 20,000 TCR beta sequences at a false discovery rate of 0.05 in a later analysis. In this cohort, only TCR beta chains were sequenced, and detectable features were limited by the absence of alpha or paired-chain data. Roughly uniform sequencing depth across donors was assumed in presence/absence analyses, although this assumption may not hold. The only immune exposure information available for the cohort was CMV serostatus. A cluster of highly shared sequence variants was judged likely to be a technical artifact of the sequencing pipeline. Most TCR sequences were observed very rarely across donors, whereas some public TCRs were present in many individuals. An earlier analysis of 587 of the donors showed that most TCR beta V segments appeared in productive rearrangements either about 87% or about 30% of the time, which broadly matched IMGT annotations. Some IMGT-functional V segments, including TRBV6-2 and TRBV6-3, could not be distinguished by the 87-base-pair reads and were therefore excluded. In a later analysis, HLA-associated TCR beta chains were found to be more clonally expanded and to have lower generation probabilities than equally common non-associated chains. In the study, some 160 TCR beta chains were listed as associated with cytomegalovirus. A further reported finding was that TCR beta sequences accurately predicted the HLA-A and HLA-B alleles for most subjects in the first cohort. Several of the top co-occurrence clusters appeared to be linked to parvovirus B19, influenza, CMV and Epstein-Barr virus, according to a later analysis. In vitro tests confirmed that a few of the cytomegalovirus-associated TCR beta chains recognize cytomegalovirus antigens. In a later analysis, most CMV-associated TCR beta chains were found to appear HLA-restricted, with HLA associations seemingly driven largely by CMV exposure.

Trimming accounts for 4 bases at V and 2 bases at J, while the number of junction bases matched to no gene is 17. According to the germline V gene, CDR1 reads MDHEN and CDR2 reads SYDVKM. The CDR3 holds 20 amino acids from the cysteine to the phenylalanine. The kept DNA is CDR3 alone, 60 bases in frame from the first base. The cohort consisted of 670 or so healthy bone marrow donors. At the time of sampling, all cohort members were nominally healthy, though unrecorded immune exposures were likely present. The donor was CMV seronegative and belonged to the group of over 300 seronegative cohort members. A peripheral blood sample was collected from each donor, and TCR beta sequencing was performed on peripheral blood mononuclear cells. Genomic DNA was extracted from the blood cell samples with the Qiagen DNeasy Blood Extraction Kit. Concerning this clone: The antigen it binds to is not known. Base qualities are missing; no much larger clone stands one base away.

Libraries came from the immunoSEQ multiplex PCR assay. For the multiplex PCR, a mixture combining 60 forward primers for TCR Vbeta segments and 13 reverse primers for TCR Jbeta segments was used. A multiplex PCR assay on genomic DNA amplified the CDR3 region of rearranged TCR beta genes. Amplified TCR beta libraries were sequenced as 87-base-pair reads on the Illumina HiSeq System. In the original analysis: A later analysis tallied around 82 million unique TCR beta chains across the 666 repertoires, and approximately 11 million of those chains were shared by two or more donors. Raw reads were error-corrected and collapsed into unique sequences with a nearest-neighbor algorithm that merged closely related sequences to remove PCR and sequencing errors. To assign V, D and J gene segments, CDR3 sequences were aligned to IMGT reference sequences. For a sequence to be retained, at least a six-nucleotide match to both a V gene segment and a J gene segment was required. Rearrangements were called productive when the CDR3 lacked stop codons and stayed in frame with V and J; all others were non-productive. Following IMGT convention, CDR3 was defined as the stretch from the second conserved V-encoded cysteine to the conserved J-encoded phenylalanine. In an earlier analysis of around 600 of the donors, sequences lacking an unambiguous match to a single V gene segment were excluded. In an earlier analysis of a few hundred of the donors, V segments were called functional above 56.7% productive rearrangements and were called segregating when the between-donor standard deviation exceeded 5%. A statistical classification framework was built to diagnose cytomegalovirus status from the catalog of TCR beta chain sequences. A later analysis assigned V and J genes by comparing TCR nucleotide sequences with IMGT/GENE-DB human TR gene sequences. The TCRdist pipeline was used in a later analysis to assign CDR3 sequences and most-parsimonious VDJ recombination scenarios. In a later analysis, each TCR beta chain was defined by its CDR3 amino acid sequence together with its V-gene family, and reads lacking a unique V-gene family were excluded. In a later analysis, several hundred highly shared, low-generation-probability nucleotide sequences were removed to address suspected cross-contamination and a sequencing artifact. A later analysis calculated a clonal expansion index for each public chain from normalized within-repertoire ranks of inferred template counts. A later analysis computed generation probabilities with a VDJ recombination model fitted to out-of-frame rearrangements, and checked the results against IGoR. In a later analysis, hypergeometric tests were used to score TCR-TCR, TCR-HLA and TCR-CMV co-occurrence, with a repertoire-size bias correction applied to TCR pairs. To estimate false discovery rates, a later analysis permuted the HLA or CMV assignments 20 times. In a later analysis, co-occurring TCRs were grouped with DBSCAN, and TCRdist sequence similarity was added when clustering was performed within HLA-allele-positive subsets. Repertoires with fewer than 30,000 or more than 120,000 public chains were left out of co-occurrence clustering, as were a handful of repertoires with anomalous nucleotide sharing. The source is immuneACCESS, and TCRdb retained only in-frame sequences with V and J called. Part of the clones is not carried over; for the studies checked, unresolved V genes explain less than half of this, and the remainder is unexplained. The V and J calls and clone size were taken over from that table, and D and trimming were inferred from the DNA. This sample holds 100,000 to 150,000 clones; about 78% were observed only once. The ten top clones hold 0.95% to 1.5% of the sample.

The sample was PBMCs. The chain is encoded by TRBV28 joined to TRBJ1-5, and TRBD1 aligns with 10 junction nucleotides. The clonotype originates from a female donor in good health and CMV-seronegative. The CDR3: CASSSTGTGDLRSGNQPQHF. The DNA sequence is TGTGCCAGCAGTTCAACCGGGACAGGGGATCTCCGTAGTGGCAATCAGCCCCAGCATTTT.